This T cell receptor (beta chain) is from a study of T-cell memory formation after mild COVID-19. About the study: Most TCR clusters belonged to a single donor. Study-level results: Clones that contracted from day 15 to 85 were balanced CD4/CD8, while later expanders leaned CD4+.

This clonotype appeared many times. The target antigen is unknown. TCRdb passed the 5' RACE reads through MiXCR, listing each CDR3 protein once. Altogether about 140,000 distinct CDR3 sequences are present, about 14% being singletons, with the ten largest covering less than 15%. The sequenced material came from PBMCs or a T cell subset sorted from them (not recorded which). This clonotype originated in an adult woman who had mild COVID-19 (a few samples of this study predate the infection). Cell type and time point are not known.

The CDR3 region has the DNA TGCGCCAGCAGCGCCGGGACAGGGTCCTACAATGAGCAGTTCTTC. Amino acids: CASSAGTGSYNEQFF. This chain uses TRBV5-1 with TRBJ2-1; 9 bases agree with TRBD1. The V gene end was trimmed by 4 bases and the J gene end by 1 base; junction bases not matched to a gene: 3. Germline loops: CDR1 SGHRS, CDR2 YFSETQ. The CDR3 runs to 15 residues.